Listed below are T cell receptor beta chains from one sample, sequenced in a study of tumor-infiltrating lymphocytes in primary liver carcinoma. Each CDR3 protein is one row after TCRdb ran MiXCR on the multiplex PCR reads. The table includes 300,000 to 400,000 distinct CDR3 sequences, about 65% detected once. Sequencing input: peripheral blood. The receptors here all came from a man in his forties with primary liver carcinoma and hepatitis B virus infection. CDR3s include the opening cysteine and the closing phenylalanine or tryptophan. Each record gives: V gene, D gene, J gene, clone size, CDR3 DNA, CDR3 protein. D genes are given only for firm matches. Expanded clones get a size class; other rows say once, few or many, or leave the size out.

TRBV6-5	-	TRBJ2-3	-	TGTGCCAGAAAACTGCCTGGGGCGAGCACAGATACGCAGTATTTT	CARKLPGASTDTQYF
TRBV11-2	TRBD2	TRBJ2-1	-	TGTGCCGCTTCCTCCGGGACTAGCGGGAGGATAGATGAGTACTTCTTC	CAASSGTSGRIDEYFF
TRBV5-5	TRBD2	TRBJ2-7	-	TGTGCCAGCAGCCCTTTTAGCGGGGCTTCCTACGAGCAGTACTTC	CASSPFSGASYEQYF
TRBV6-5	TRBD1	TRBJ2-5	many	TGTGCCAGCAGTCTCCAGGGACAGGGAGAGACCCAGTACTTC	CASSLQGQGETQYF
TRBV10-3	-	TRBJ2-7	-	TGTGCCATCAGTGAGTCGACGATTGGGGAGCAGTACTTC	CAISESTIGEQYF
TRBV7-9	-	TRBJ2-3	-	TGTGCCAGCAGCTTAAGTTTGTGGGAGGTAGCAACAGATACGCAGTATTTT	CASSLSLWEVATDTQYF
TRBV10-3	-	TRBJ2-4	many	TGTGCCATCAGTGAGGGTGCTGGGAGCGACATTCAGTACTTC	CAISEGAGSDIQYF
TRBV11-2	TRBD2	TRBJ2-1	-	TGTGTCAGCAGCCCTCTAGCGGGAGTCCACAATAAGCAGTTCTTC	CVSSPLAGVHNKQFF
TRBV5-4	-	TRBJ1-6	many	TGTGCCAGCAGCTTGGACCGACAGAATTCACCCCTCCACTTT	CASSLDRQNSPLHF
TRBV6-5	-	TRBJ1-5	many	TGTGCCAGCAGTTCCAGACCGGATCAGCCCCAGCATTTT	CASSSRPDQPQHF
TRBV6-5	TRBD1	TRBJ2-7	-	TGTGCCAACAGTCACCGGGACAGGGGAGACGAGCAGTACTTC	CANSHRDRGDEQYF
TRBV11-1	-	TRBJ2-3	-	TGTGCCAGCAGCAACAGGACCTCCTCCTACGAGCAGTATTTT	CASSNRTSSYEQYF
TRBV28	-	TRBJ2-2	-	TGTGTCAGCAGACACGGGGCGAGGAGGACAGTTTACACCGGGGAGCTGTTTTTT	CVSRHGARRTVYTGELFF
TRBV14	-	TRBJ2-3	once	TGTGTCAGCAGCCAGAGGACCCCGGGCACAGATACGCAGTATTTT	CVSSQRTPGTDTQYF
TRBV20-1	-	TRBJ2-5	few	TGCAGTGCTAGAGCCCCTTCAGAGACCCAGTACTTC	CSARAPSETQYF
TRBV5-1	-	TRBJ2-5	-	TGCGCCAGCAGCTTGCTCGGGGATGAGGAGACCCAGTACTTC	CASSLLGDEETQYF
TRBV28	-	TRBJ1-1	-	TGTGCCAGCAGTGCCCGGGGGGGGCAGTTTACTGAATCTTTCTTT	CASSARGGQFTESFF
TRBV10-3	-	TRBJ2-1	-	TGTGCCATCAGTGAGCGGCCTAGCGACTACAATGAGCAGTTCTTC	CAISERPSDYNEQFF
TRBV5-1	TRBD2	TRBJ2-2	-	TGCGCCAGCAGCTTGGTTAGCGGGAGAGTGAACGGGGAGCTGTTTTTT	CASSLVSGRVNGELFF
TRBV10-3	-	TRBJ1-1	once	TGTGCCATCAGTGAGTCGGAGGGTTTAATTGAAGCTTCCTTT	CAISESEGLIEASF
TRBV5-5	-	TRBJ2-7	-	TGTGCCACCATAATCGACAGGTTAACCTCCTACGAGCAGTACTTC	CATIIDRLTSYEQYF